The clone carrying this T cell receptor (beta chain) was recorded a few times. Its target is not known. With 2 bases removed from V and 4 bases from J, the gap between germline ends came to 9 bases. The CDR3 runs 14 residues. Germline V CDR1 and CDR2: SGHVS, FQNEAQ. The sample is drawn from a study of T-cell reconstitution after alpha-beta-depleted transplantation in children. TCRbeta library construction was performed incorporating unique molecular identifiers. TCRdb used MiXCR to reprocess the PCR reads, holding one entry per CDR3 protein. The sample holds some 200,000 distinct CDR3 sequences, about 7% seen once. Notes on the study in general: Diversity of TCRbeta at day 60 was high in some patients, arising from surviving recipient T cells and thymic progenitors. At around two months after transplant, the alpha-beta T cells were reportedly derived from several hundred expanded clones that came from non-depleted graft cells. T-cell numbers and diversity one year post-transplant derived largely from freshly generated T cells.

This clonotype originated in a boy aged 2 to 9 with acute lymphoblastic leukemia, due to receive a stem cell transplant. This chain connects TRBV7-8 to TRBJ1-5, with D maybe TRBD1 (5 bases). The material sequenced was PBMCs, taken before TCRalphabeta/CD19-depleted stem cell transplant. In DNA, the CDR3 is TGTGCCAGCAGCTTAAGACAGACAAATCAGCCCCAGCATTTT. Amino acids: CASSLRQTNQPQHF.